The T cell receptor (beta chain) under discussion was sequenced for a study of blood T cell repertoires in COVID-19. There are 12 residues in the CDR3. Deletions cut 1 base from V and 5 bases from J, with 6 bases between. Germline-derived CDR1 and CDR2 are LNHDA and SQIVND (reference sequence). The data were produced by immunoSEQ multiplex PCR, yet TCRdb's version contains in-frame clones alone and is incomplete. Of some 500,000 clones in the sample, roughly nine tenths were seen once. A Seattle source enrolled patients during active infection and followed them longitudinally. This TCR derives from a woman aged 45 to 65 with COVID-19, enrolled during active disease. Sequencing was carried out using peripheral blood. J is TRBJ2-7 and V is TRBV19; D ambiguous. CDR3 loop: CASSIGADEQYF. The CDR3 DNA follows: TGTGCCAGTAGTATAGGGGCCGACGAGCAGTACTTC.